The rows below give T cell receptor beta chains drawn from one sample of a study of regulatory T cells in long-lasting Graves disease. Each CDR3 protein gets one entry after TCRdb re-called the multiplex PCR reads with MiXCR. The sample carries about 540,000 distinct CDR3 sequences, roughly 13% recorded once. The sample also formed part of further work on T cells in Graves' hyperthyroidism and ophthalmopathy.

Sample: peripheral blood mononuclear cells (PBMCs), taken at new diagnosis, from a patient treated with antithyroid drugs. The origin of the receptors is a man aged 25-45 years with Graves disease. Both conserved end residues are part of each CDR3. The D gene is left open where the match is weak. Clone size is not always given. Where it is, it says once, few, many or a class for expanded clones.

-,TRBJ2-7,TRBV7-8,many,13,TGTGCCAGCAGTCATCACGTACTTCCCGAGCAGTACTTC,CASSHHVLPEQYF
TRBD2,TRBJ2-2,TRBV25-1,-,17,TGTGCCAGCAGTGAATCGGGAGGGACAAGAAGAGCCGGGGAGCTGTTTTTT,CASSESGGTRRAGELFF
-,TRBJ2-1,TRBV12-5,many,16,TGTGCTAGTGGTTTGGTACCAGCGGTTAGGTACAATGAGCAGTTCTTC,CASGLVPAVRYNEQFF
-,TRBJ1-1,TRBV28,many,14,TGTGCCAGCAATTACGGGTTTTTAGACACTGAAGCTTTCTTT,CASNYGFLDTEAFF
TRBD1,TRBJ1-2,TRBV7-8,many,15,TGTGCCAGCAGCTTAACAGGGGGCAGTAACTATGGCTACACCTTC,CASSLTGGSNYGYTF
-,TRBJ2-2,TRBV27,-,20,TGTGCCAGCAGTTTAAAACCCCGCCGACAGGTATACGCGAACACCGGGGAGCTGTTTTTT,CASSLKPRRQVYANTGELFF
TRBD2,TRBJ2-7,TRBV6-2/TRBV6-3,many,16,TGTGCCAGCAGTTACTCGATCGGGACTAGAACCTACGAGCAGTACTTC,CASSYSIGTRTYEQYF
TRBD2,TRBJ2-1,TRBV20-1,-,15,TGCAGTGCTAGAGCTGGTGTCGGGAGGGCTGATGAGCAGTTCTTC,CSARAGVGRADEQFF
TRBD1,TRBJ2-2,TRBV5-1,-,15,TGCGCCAGCAGCTTTAGGGAACAGGGGGCGCGGGAGCTGTTTTTT,CASSFREQGARELFF
TRBD1,TRBJ2-7,TRBV9,many,14,TGTGCCAGCAGCCATACCGGGACAGGGTACGAGCAGTACTTC,CASSHTGTGYEQYF
-,TRBJ1-1,TRBV2,many,15,TGTGCCAGCAGTGACAGGGGACTAATGAACACTGAAGCTTTCTTT,CASSDRGLMNTEAFF
TRBD1,TRBJ1-1,TRBV4-2,few,16,TGTGCCAGCAGCCAAGAATCGGGAAACAGGGGCGCTGAAGCTTTCTTT,CASSQESGNRGAEAFF
-,TRBJ1-1,TRBV10-3,-,15,TGTGCCATCAGTGTAAGTGGGCCAGGGGAGTCTGAAGCTTTCTTT,CAISVSGPGESEAFF
-,TRBJ1-1,TRBV12-3/TRBV12-4,many,15,TGTGCCAGCAGTGACCGGACAGCGAAGAACACTGAAGCTTTCTTT,CASSDRTAKNTEAFF
TRBD1,TRBJ2-6,TRBV29-1,many,17,TGCAGCGTTGGGGCGAAGACAGGGTTCTCTGGGGCCAACGTCCTGACTTTC,CSVGAKTGFSGANVLTF
-,TRBJ2-3,TRBV7-7,few,13,TGTGCTAGCAGCTTGCAAAGGGGGGATACGCAGTATTTT,CASSLQRGDTQYF
-,TRBJ2-3,TRBV12-3/TRBV12-4,many,18,TGTGCCAGCAGTTTAGAGTCATGGGGCGGGAAGGGGACAGATACGCAGTATTTT,CASSLESWGGKGTDTQYF
-,TRBJ2-7,TRBV6-2/TRBV6-3,many,17,TGTGCCAGCAGTTACACCGTGATGGCGGACTTCTCCTACGAGCAGTACTTC,CASSYTVMADFSYEQYF
TRBD1,TRBJ2-4,TRBV12-3/TRBV12-4,few,12,TGTGCCACCAGTGAGACGGGACAGGTTAGGAACTTC,CATSETGQVRNF
-,TRBJ1-6,TRBV6-1,many,18,TGTGCCAGCACCCTCCGGGACACCGATTTGGCGGATAATTCACCCCTCCACTTT,CASTLRDTDLADNSPLHF
-,TRBJ1-2,TRBV5-1,-,17,TGCGCCAGCAGCAGGGGCTCCCCAGGGGCACTTAACTATGGCTACACCTTC,CASSRGSPGALNYGYTF
-,TRBJ2-1,TRBV29-1,many,13,TGCAGCGTTCGAGACCTCGGCTACAATGAGCAGTTCTTC,CSVRDLGYNEQFF
TRBD2,TRBJ2-3,TRBV9,-,16,TGTGCCAGCAGCCCTCGGATAGCGGGAGGGTCAGATACGCAGTATTTT,CASSPRIAGGSDTQYF
TRBD2,TRBJ2-7,TRBV5-1,few,17,TGCGCCAGCAGCTTACCCGCCCAAGGACTAGCGGGAGGCGAGCAGTACTTC,CASSLPAQGLAGGEQYF
-,TRBJ2-7,TRBV7-2,many,13,TGTGCCATCCTGAGGGGCGACTTCTACGAGCAGTACTTC,CAILRGDFYEQYF
-,TRBJ2-3,TRBV27,-,12,TGTGCCAGCAGTTTGGGGGGGGCGGCGCAGTATTTT,CASSLGGAAQYF
-,TRBJ1-1,TRBV6-1,many,15,TGTGCCAGCAGTGTGAATCCACAGTGGTCCACTGAAGCTTTCTTT,CASSVNPQWSTEAFF
-,TRBJ2-7,TRBV30,-,12,TGTGCCTGGGGTCCGGACGCCTACGAGCAGTACTTC,CAWGPDAYEQYF
-,TRBJ1-4,TRBV20-1,many,14,TGCAGTGCTAGAGCGATGAGGTGGCCAGAAAAACTGTTTTTT,CSARAMRWPEKLFF
-,TRBJ2-3,TRBV7-2,few,15,TGTGCCAGCAGCCCTCAATGGGGGAACACAGATACGCAGTATTTT,CASSPQWGNTDTQYF